This TCR beta chain was profiled in a study of blood T cell repertoires in COVID-19. The wider study: The United States, Italy and Spain supplied acute and convalescent COVID-19 samples. Nucleic acid was either cDNA or gDNA, and it came from T cells, B-cell-depleted T cells, or PBMCs.

CDR1 is SEHNR and CDR2 is FQNEAQ in the germline V gene (reference sequence). The CDR3 length is 14 residues. V gave up 3 bases and J gave up 5 bases, with 13 bases separating them. As originally analysed: Cell counts per sample came from amplifying reference gene primers. Sequencing was performed with immunoSEQ multiplex PCR; in TCRdb, only in-frame clones are kept and a portion is missing. From that table come the V and J calls and clone size; the DNA was used to work out D and trimming. The profile shows tens of thousands of clones, more than 65% of them singletons. The chain couples TRBV7-9 to TRBJ1-1; D might be TRBD1 (5 bases). The sequenced sample was peripheral blood. The sequence came from a man aged 55 to 70 with acute or convalescent COVID-19. The CDR3 loop is CASSLLGGGTEAFF. The CDR3 bases are TGTGCCAGCAGCTTGTTGGGGGGAGGGACTGAAGCTTTCTTT.